The 22 T cell receptor beta chains in this list originate from one sample, sequenced in a study of circulating and synovial CD4+ cells in juvenile arthritis. Sequencing was performed with immunoSEQ multiplex PCR; in TCRdb, only in-frame clones are kept and a portion is missing. The sample lists tens of thousands of clones, nearly 95% occurring once. The sequenced material came from CD4+ T cells from blood. Receptors originate from a human donor with juvenile idiopathic arthritis.

The chain uses TRBV27 and TRBJ1-1; 7 nucleotides match TRBD1. CDR1 is MNHEY, CDR2 SMNVEV, per germline (reference sequence). The length of the CDR3 is 14 residues. The V gene end was trimmed by 2 bases and the J gene end by 5 bases; junction bases not matched to a gene: 5. The CDR3 DNA reads as TGTGCCAGCAGTTTAAGACAGGGCATAACTGAAGCTTTCTTT. It encodes CASSLRQGITEAFF.

J is TRBJ1-2 and V is TRBV5-6; no clear D gene. V dropped 0 bases and J dropped 3 bases, with 12 bases sitting between them. Per germline, CDR1 SGHDT and CDR2 YYEEEE. The CDR3 contains 15 residues. The CDR3 DNA follows: TGTGCCAGCAGCTTGGTCCGGGTCCATGACTATGGCTACACCTTC. Translation: CASSLVRVHDYGYTF.

The chain couples TRBV5-6 to TRBJ2-5; 11 bases map to TRBD2. With V trimmed by 4 bases and J by 1 base, 3 bases remained unmatched. The CDR3 is made up of 15 amino acids. CDR1 and CDR2 (germline): SGHDT, YYEEEE. CDR3 loop: CASSISGGGQETQYF. In DNA, the CDR3 is TGTGCCAGCAGCATTAGCGGGGGGGGCCAAGAGACCCAGTACTTC.

The V and J genes are TRBV5-6 and TRBJ2-3; D may be TRBD2 (5 bases). The CDR3 spans 16 residues. Germline V CDR1 and CDR2: SGHDT, YYEEEE. V lost 3 bases and J lost 4, with 18 bases in between. The DNA of the CDR3 is TGTGCCAGCAGCTACGGAGTGGGAGTGCTAGCAGATACGCAGTATTTT. This sequence encodes CASSYGVGVLADTQYF.

The genes are TRBV6-1 and TRBJ1-5, with a weak D call TRBD1 (5 bases). CDR3 length: 15 residues. V was pared by 3 bases and J by 6 bases, with 15 bases between. Per germline, CDR1 MNHNS and CDR2 SASEGT. CDR3 bases: TGTGCCAGCAGTGAGGTTGGGGCAGACCCTCAGCCCCAGCATTTT. Residues: CASSEVGADPQPQHF.

The chain links TRBV20-1 to TRBJ1-5, with D uncertain. Per germline, CDR1 DFQATT and CDR2 SNEGSKA (reference sequence). The CDR3 consists of 11 residues. The V end lost 0 bases, the J end lost 11 bases, and 8 bases lay between the germline ends. The CDR3 loop is CSARDFGAQHF. The CDR3 region has the DNA TGCAGTGCTAGAGATTTCGGGGCCCAGCATTTT.

The chain combines TRBV6-5 with TRBJ1-1, with 7 nucleotides matching TRBD1. CDR3 length equals 14 residues. Germline V CDR1 and CDR2: MNHEY, SVGAGI. The junction had 4 bases not matched to a gene; V was cut back by 5 bases and J by 1 base. The CDR3 here is CASSTGTANTEAFF. The CDR3 DNA sequence: TGTGCCAGCAGTACCGGGACAGCGAACACTGAAGCTTTCTTT.

V gene TRBV30 combines with J gene TRBJ1-1, with unresolved D. Deletions cut 2 bases from V and 1 base from J, with 8 bases between. The length of the CDR3 is 13 residues. Germline V gene lookup returns CDR1 GTSNPN and CDR2 SVGIG (reference sequence). CDR3 bases: TGTGCCTGGAGTAGAGCTCGGAACACTGAAGCTTTCTTT. Protein: CAWSRARNTEAFF.

This sequence joins TRBV7-2 and TRBJ2-1, with 9 bases aligning to TRBD2. Germline V gene sequence: CDR1 SGHTA, CDR2 FQGNSA. J was trimmed by 7 bases and V by 1 base; bases with no gene match: 5. CDR3 length: 15 amino acids. For the CDR3, the DNA is TGTGCCAGCAGCTTAGTGGCGGGGGGGGCGAATGAGCAGTTCTTC. Amino acid sequence: CASSLVAGGANEQFF. The variable domain in full, completed from reference TRBV7-2 and TRBJ2-1, reads GAGVSQSPSNKVTEKGKDVELRCDPISGHTALYWYRQSLGQGLEFLIYFQGNSAPDKSGLPSDRFSAERTGGSVSTLTIQRTQQEDSAVYLCASSLVAGGANEQFFGPGTRLTVL.

The chain has TRBV15 and TRBJ2-3, with D possibly TRBD2 on 6 matching bases. Germline V CDR1 and CDR2: LNHNV, YYDKDF (reference sequence). The CDR3 is 15 amino acids. Trimming removed 4 bases from V and 6 bases from J, with 17 bases in between. The CDR3 loop is CATSTREVGLDTQYF. Written as DNA, the CDR3 is TGTGCCACCAGCACCAGGGAGGTGGGTTTGGATACGCAGTATTTT.

The chain recombines TRBV7-3 with TRBJ2-3, with 12 bases matching TRBD1. With V trimmed by 2 bases and J by 5 bases, 5 bases remained unmatched. Germline values: CDR1 SGHTA, CDR2 FQGTGA. This CDR3 has 16 amino acids. The CDR3 reads CASSLPGQGALDTQYF. The CDR3 DNA sequence: TGTGCCAGCAGCTTACCGGGACAGGGGGCCCTAGATACGCAGTATTTT.

The rearrangement joins TRBV7-2 to TRBJ2-5; 9 bases match TRBD2. Germline CDR1 SGHTA, CDR2 FQGNSA. Trimming cost V 1 base and J 2 bases; bases outside gene matches: 8. This CDR3 contains 17 residues. The CDR3 sequence is CASSLGPRGGVQETQYF. In DNA, the CDR3 is TGTGCCAGCAGCTTAGGTCCTCGCGGGGGGGTGCAAGAGACCCAGTACTTC.

The rearrangement uses TRBV7-9 and TRBJ2-5, with D possibly TRBD2 on 5 matching bases. V was cut by 3 bases and J by 2 bases, with 13 bases left in between. There are 15 residues in the CDR3. Germline values: CDR1 SEHNR, CDR2 FQNEAQ (reference sequence). The DNA for the CDR3 is TGTGCCAGCAGCTTGTTTAGCGCTTTTCAAGAGACCCAGTACTTC. As protein: CASSLFSAFQETQYF.

The rearrangement uses TRBV5-1 and TRBJ2-1; perhaps TRBD2 as D (5 bases). The CDR3 is made up of 14 amino acids. Trimming shortened V by 4 bases and J by 4 bases, and 12 bases separated the two germline ends. Germline CDR1 and CDR2: SGHRS and YFSETQ. In nucleotides, the CDR3 is TGCGCCAGCAGCACGGAGGACTGGTACAATGAGCAGTTCTTC. The encoded protein is CASSTEDWYNEQFF.

The J gene is TRBJ2-7, the V gene TRBV27, with D possibly TRBD1 on 6 matching bases. The CDR3 is 13 amino acids. V lost 2 bases to trimming and J lost 5 bases, with 10 bases between them. The V gene's germline CDR1 is MNHEY and CDR2 SMNVEV (reference sequence). The CDR3 DNA follows: TGTGCCAGCAGTTTAACAGGGACCAACGAGCAGTACTTC. Translating it yields CASSLTGTNEQYF.

The chain has TRBV14 and TRBJ2-6; 7 bases fit TRBD1. CDR3 size: 18 residues. V trimming: 4 bases; J trimming: 0 bases; junction bases outside the gene matches: 9. Per germline, CDR1 SGHDN and CDR2 FVKESK. The CDR3 sequence is CASSPPGTVRSGANVLTF. CDR3 sequence (DNA): TGTGCCAGCAGCCCCCCAGGGACAGTTCGCTCTGGGGCCAACGTCCTGACTTTC. Variable domain in full (rest from reference TRBV14 and TRBJ2-6): EAGVTQFPSHSVIEKGQTVTLRCDPISGHDNLYWYRRVMGKEIKFLLHFVKESKQDESGMPNNRFLAERTGGTYSTLKVQPAELEDSGVYFCASSPPGTVRSGANVLTFGAGSRLTVL.

The genes are TRBV4-2 and TRBJ2-3; a weak D match, TRBD2 (5 bases). V gave up 1 base and J gave up 3 bases, with 17 bases separating them. The CDR3 is made up of 17 amino acids. The V gene's germline CDR1 is LGHNA and CDR2 YNFKEQ. The CDR3 DNA reads TGTGCCAGCAGCCAAGCTCCGGGGTCATCATATACAGATACGCAGTATTTT. Translating gives CASSQAPGSSYTDTQYF.

The sample holds a few counts of this clone. This chain uses TRBV6-7 with TRBJ2-1; D may be TRBD2 (5 bases). TRBV6-7 belongs to the ORF category, with a function that is uncertain. This CDR3 contains 15 residues. The ends were cut back, 0 bases at V and 3 bases at J, with 9 bases in the middle. CDR3 protein: CASSYSNRGYNEQFF. DNA of the CDR3: TGTGCCAGCAGTTACTCGAACCGGGGCTACAATGAGCAGTTCTTC.

The J gene is TRBJ1-4, the V gene TRBV18; TRBD1 matches at 10 bases. The germline CDR1 and CDR2 sequences are KGHSH and LQKENI. This CDR3 is 14 amino acids long. V gave up 4 bases and J gave up 5 bases; unmatched junction bases: 1. The CDR3 DNA follows: TGTGCCAGCTCACAGGACAGGGGGAATGAAAAACTGTTTTTT. Translating gives CASSQDRGNEKLFF.

The rearrangement joins TRBV18 to TRBJ2-7; TRBD1 might be the D (5 bases). The CDR3 contains 17 residues. Between the trimmed V and J ends, which lost 3 bases and 4 bases, there was a span of 22 bases. The germline gives CDR1 KGHSH, CDR2 LQKENI. The chain's CDR3 is CASSPGPRMKKLYEQYF. CDR3 DNA: TGTGCCAGCTCACCGGGGCCCCGCATGAAAAAGCTTTACGAGCAGTACTTC.

V usage is TRBV6-1 and J usage is TRBJ1-3; 9 bases align to TRBD1. The CDR3 has 14 amino acids. CDR1 and CDR2 (germline): MNHNS, SASEGT. V lost 10 bases and J lost 3; bases outside the gene matches: 7. CDR3 sequence reads: CATSTGGGGNTIYF. CDR3 DNA sequence: TGTGCCACAAGTACAGGGGGCGGTGGAAACACCATATATTTT.

The chain employs TRBV27 and TRBJ2-3, with D possibly being TRBD1 (6 bases). The CDR3 extends over 15 amino acids. Germline assignment: CDR1 MNHEY and CDR2 SMNVEV (reference sequence). Trimming cost V 8 bases and J 0 bases, with 15 bases left between them. CDR3 sequence reads: CASGSWDTSTDTQYF. In DNA form, the CDR3 reads TGTGCCAGCGGGTCCTGGGACACTAGCACAGATACGCAGTATTTT.